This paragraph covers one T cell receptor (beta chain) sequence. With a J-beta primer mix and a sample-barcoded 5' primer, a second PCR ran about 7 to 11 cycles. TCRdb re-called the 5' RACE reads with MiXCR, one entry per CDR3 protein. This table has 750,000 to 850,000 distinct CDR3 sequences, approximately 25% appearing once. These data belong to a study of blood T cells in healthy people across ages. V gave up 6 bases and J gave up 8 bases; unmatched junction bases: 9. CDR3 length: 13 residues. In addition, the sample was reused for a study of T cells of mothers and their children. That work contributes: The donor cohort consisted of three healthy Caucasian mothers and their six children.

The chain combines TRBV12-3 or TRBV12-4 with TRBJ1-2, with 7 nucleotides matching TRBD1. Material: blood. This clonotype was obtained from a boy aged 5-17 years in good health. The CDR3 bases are TGTGCCAGCAGCTGGGTAGGGGGCCGAGGCTACACCTTC. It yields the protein CASSWVGGRGYTF.